Listed below are T cell receptor beta chains from one sample, sequenced in a study of T cell responses to AZD1222 COVID-19 vaccine. Clones were sequenced by immunoSEQ multiplex PCR, and TCRdb holds only the in-frame ones, with some missing. The sample lists 120,000 to 150,000 clones, about 93% occurring once. The sample here was peripheral blood, taken on day 0 of AZD1222 vaccination. The receptors shown here come from an adult in good health. Both conserved end residues are trimmed from each CDR3. Fields, in order: CDR3 length, J gene, V gene, CDR3 protein.

length: 13
J: TRBJ2-7
V: TRBV7-2
CDR3: ASSLPGQGRYEQY

length: 12
J: TRBJ2-7
V: TRBV19
CDR3: ASRRTSGVYEQY

length: 13
J: TRBJ2-5
V: TRBV9
CDR3: ASSPGQGATETQY

length: 14
J: TRBJ2-1
V: TRBV9
CDR3: ASSVKGTSGSNEQF

length: 13
J: TRBJ1-3
V: TRBV6-5
CDR3: ASSYGGGLGNTIY

length: 12
J: TRBJ2-5
V: TRBV6-2/TRBV6-3
CDR3: ASSYDRRGETQY

length: 12
J: TRBJ1-2
V: TRBV7-2
CDR3: ASSPGVENYGYT

length: 12
J: TRBJ2-5
V: TRBV9
CDR3: ASSVQGGHETQY

length: 12
J: TRBJ2-7
V: TRBV6-5
CDR3: ASSYGLGSYEQY

length: 11
J: TRBJ1-1
V: TRBV14
CDR3: ASSQAGDTEAF

length: 15
J: TRBJ1-4
V: TRBV7-9
CDR3: ASSAHRGRRVNEKLF

length: 13
J: TRBJ1-1
V: TRBV7-9
CDR3: ASSNADRESTEAF

length: 11
J: TRBJ1-1
V: TRBV10-3
CDR3: AISEQGITEAF

length: 15
J: TRBJ1-3
V: TRBV9
CDR3: ASSAFDRASSGNTIY

length: 14
J: TRBJ2-7
V: TRBV10-3
CDR3: AISGAGTGGPYEQY

length: 10
J: TRBJ1-2
V: TRBV7-9
CDR3: ASSNRDYGYT

length: 12
J: TRBJ1-2
V: TRBV7-2
CDR3: ASSLDTGFDGYT

length: 12
J: TRBJ2-2
V: TRBV19
CDR3: ASAGTVNTGELF

length: 12
J: TRBJ2-7
V: TRBV7-2
CDR3: ASSLGAGGYEQY

length: 11
J: TRBJ1-1
V: TRBV6-5
CDR3: ASSSGGRTEAF

length: 11
J: TRBJ2-7
V: TRBV5-4
CDR3: ASSQTGSYEQY

length: 11
J: TRBJ1-1
V: TRBV25-1
CDR3: ASGGQMNTEAF

length: 15
J: TRBJ2-3
V: TRBV15
CDR3: ATSRDVGDRVADTQY

length: 13
J: TRBJ1-1
V: TRBV19
CDR3: ASSSPGGYNTEAF

length: 13
J: TRBJ2-7
V: TRBV29-1
CDR3: SVESSGGSSYEQY

length: 13
J: TRBJ2-7
V: TRBV5-4
CDR3: ASSLRRTPPYEQY

length: 11
J: TRBJ2-2
V: TRBV2
CDR3: ASSESWVGELF

length: 10
J: TRBJ2-5
V: TRBV10-3
CDR3: AISRSGETQY

length: 12
J: TRBJ2-5
V: TRBV7-9
CDR3: ASSLEAEQETQY

length: 13
J: TRBJ2-3
V: TRBV5-1
CDR3: ASIQGTSGADTQY

length: 11
J: TRBJ1-2
V: TRBV19
CDR3: ASSIEPDYGYT

length: 13
J: TRBJ1-6
V: TRBV4-3
CDR3: ASSQEIQGDAPLH

length: 10
J: TRBJ2-2
V: TRBV7-2
CDR3: ASSEFTGELF

length: 14
J: TRBJ2-3
V: TRBV15
CDR3: ATSMGTLISTDTQY

length: 16
J: TRBJ1-2
V: TRBV4-1
CDR3: ASSQDPAAAYYNYGYT

length: 13
J: TRBJ2-2
V: TRBV4-3
CDR3: ASSQVQGLPGELF

length: 10
J: TRBJ2-1
V: TRBV29-1
CDR3: SVERVFNEQF

length: 13
J: TRBJ1-5
V: TRBV27
CDR3: ASSWDSYSNQPQH

length: 9
J: TRBJ1-1
V: TRBV29-1
CDR3: SVSPAAEAF

length: 11
J: TRBJ2-7
V: TRBV19
CDR3: ATSRSGTYEQY

length: 13
J: TRBJ2-2
V: TRBV9
CDR3: ASSVGSANTGELF

length: 10
J: TRBJ1-3
V: TRBV7-8
CDR3: ASSLRTGVIY

length: 13
J: TRBJ1-1
V: TRBV4-3
CDR3: ASSQSRVFGTEAF

length: 13
J: TRBJ1-5
V: TRBV30
CDR3: AWSVQGSHGQPQH

length: 10
J: TRBJ1-1
V: TRBV12-5
CDR3: ASGFEGPEAF

length: 14
J: TRBJ2-2
V: TRBV5-1
CDR3: ASSLPPGQISGELF

length: 11
J: TRBJ1-3
V: TRBV29-1
CDR3: SVSGSHGNTIY

length: 14
J: TRBJ1-1
V: TRBV3-1/TRBV3-2
CDR3: ASSPVEQGPGYEAF

length: 15
J: TRBJ2-7
V: TRBV4-3
CDR3: ASSQDVTENFSYEQY

length: 11
J: TRBJ2-7
V: TRBV5-6
CDR3: ASSLRDGYEQY

length: 12
J: TRBJ2-7
V: TRBV9
CDR3: ASSTGQAAYEQY

length: 12
J: TRBJ1-3
V: TRBV7-2
CDR3: ASSQDRLQNTIY

length: 11
J: TRBJ1-2
V: TRBV5-4
CDR3: ASSSTGGYGYT

length: 14
J: TRBJ1-5
V: TRBV2
CDR3: ASSRGGLNSNQPQH